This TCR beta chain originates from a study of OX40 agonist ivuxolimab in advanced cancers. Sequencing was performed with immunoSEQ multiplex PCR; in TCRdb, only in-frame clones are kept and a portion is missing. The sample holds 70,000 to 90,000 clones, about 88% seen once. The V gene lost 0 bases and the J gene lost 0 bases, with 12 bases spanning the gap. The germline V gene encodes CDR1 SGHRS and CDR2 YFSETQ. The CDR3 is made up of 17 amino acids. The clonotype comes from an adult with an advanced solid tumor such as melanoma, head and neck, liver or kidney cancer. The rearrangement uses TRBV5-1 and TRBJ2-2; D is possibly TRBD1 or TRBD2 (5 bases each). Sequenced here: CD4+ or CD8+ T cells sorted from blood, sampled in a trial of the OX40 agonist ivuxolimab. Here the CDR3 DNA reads TGCGCCAGCAGCTTGGGCCGGGACCCGTCGAACACCGGGGAGCTGTTTTTT. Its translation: CASSLGRDPSNTGELFF.